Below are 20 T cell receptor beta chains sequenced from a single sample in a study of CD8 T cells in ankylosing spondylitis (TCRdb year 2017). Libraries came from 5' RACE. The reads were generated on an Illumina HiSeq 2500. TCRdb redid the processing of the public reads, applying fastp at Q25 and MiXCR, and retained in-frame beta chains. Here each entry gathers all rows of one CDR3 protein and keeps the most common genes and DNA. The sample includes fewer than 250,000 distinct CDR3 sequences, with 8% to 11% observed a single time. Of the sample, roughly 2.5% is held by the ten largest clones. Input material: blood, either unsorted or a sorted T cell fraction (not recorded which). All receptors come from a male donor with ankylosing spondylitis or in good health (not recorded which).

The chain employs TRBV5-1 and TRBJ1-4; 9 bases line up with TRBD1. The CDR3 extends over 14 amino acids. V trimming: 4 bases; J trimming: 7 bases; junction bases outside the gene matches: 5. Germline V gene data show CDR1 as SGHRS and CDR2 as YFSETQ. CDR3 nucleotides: TGCGCCAGCAGCCCGACAGGGGGTGGTGAAAAACTGTTTTTT. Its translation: CASSPTGGGEKLFF.

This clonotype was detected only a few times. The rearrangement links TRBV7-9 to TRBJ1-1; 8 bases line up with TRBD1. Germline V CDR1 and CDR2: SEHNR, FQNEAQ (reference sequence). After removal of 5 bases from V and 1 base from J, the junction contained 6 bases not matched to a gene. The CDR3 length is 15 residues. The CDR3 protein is CASSHRTGPNTEAFF. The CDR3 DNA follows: TGTGCCAGCAGCCATCGGACAGGGCCGAACACTGAAGCTTTCTTT.

Written as DNA, the CDR3 is TGTGCCAGCAGCTTAGTTGCCGGAAAGTGGAACGAGCAGTACTTC. Translation gives CASSLVAGKWNEQYF. The chain has TRBV7-2 and TRBJ2-7, with D unresolved. Trimming took off 1 base at V and 5 bases at J, with 15 bases between the two ends. This CDR3 spans 15 amino acids. The germline V gene has CDR1 SGHTA and CDR2 FQGNSA. The full variable domain, its missing parts supplied by reference TRBV7-2 and TRBJ2-7, is GAGVSQSPSNKVTEKGKDVELRCDPISGHTALYWYRQSLGQGLEFLIYFQGNSAPDKSGLPSDRFSAERTGGSVSTLTIQRTQQEDSAVYLCASSLVAGKWNEQYFGPGTRLTVT.

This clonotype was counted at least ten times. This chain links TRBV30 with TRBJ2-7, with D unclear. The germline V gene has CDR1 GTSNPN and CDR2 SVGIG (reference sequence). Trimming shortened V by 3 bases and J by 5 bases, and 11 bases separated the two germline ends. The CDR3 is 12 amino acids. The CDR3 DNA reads TGTGCCTGGAGCTTTTTCCTCGACGAGCAGTACTTC. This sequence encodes CAWSFFLDEQYF.

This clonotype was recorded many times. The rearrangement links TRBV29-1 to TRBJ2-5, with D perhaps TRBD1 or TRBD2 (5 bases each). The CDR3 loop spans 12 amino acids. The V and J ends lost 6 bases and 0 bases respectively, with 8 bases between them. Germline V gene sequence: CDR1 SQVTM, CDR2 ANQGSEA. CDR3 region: CSVREYQETQYF. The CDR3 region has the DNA TGCAGCGTCAGGGAGTACCAAGAGACCCAGTACTTC. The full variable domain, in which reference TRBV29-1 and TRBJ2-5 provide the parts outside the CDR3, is SAVISQKPSRDICQRGTSLTIQCQVDSQVTMMFWYRQQPGQSLTLIATANQGSEATYESGFVIDKFPISRPNLTFSTLTVSNMSPEDSSIYLCSVREYQETQYFGPGTRLLVL.

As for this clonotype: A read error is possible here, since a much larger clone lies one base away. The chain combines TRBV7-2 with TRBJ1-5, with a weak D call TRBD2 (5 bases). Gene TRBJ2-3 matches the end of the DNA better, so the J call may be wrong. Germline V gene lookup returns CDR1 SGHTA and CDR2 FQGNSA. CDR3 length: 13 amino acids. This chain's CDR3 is CASSFGENQPQYF. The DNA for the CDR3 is TGTGCCAGCAGCTTCGGGGAGAATCAGCCCCAGTATTTT.

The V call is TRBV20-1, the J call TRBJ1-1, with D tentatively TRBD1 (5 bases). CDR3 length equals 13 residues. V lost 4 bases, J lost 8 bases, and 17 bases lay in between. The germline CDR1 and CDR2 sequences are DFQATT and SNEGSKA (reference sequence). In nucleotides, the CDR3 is TGCAGTGCTAAAATTACAGGCAACGGGGAAGCTTTCTTT. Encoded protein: CSAKITGNGEAFF.

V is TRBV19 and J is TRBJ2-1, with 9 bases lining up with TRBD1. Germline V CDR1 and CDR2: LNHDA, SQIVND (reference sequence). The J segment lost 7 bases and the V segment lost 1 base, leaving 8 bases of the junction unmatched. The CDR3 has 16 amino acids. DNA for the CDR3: TGTGCCAGTAGTATAGGGGGGACAGGGCCTCGAAATGAGCAGTTCTTC. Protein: CASSIGGTGPRNEQFF.

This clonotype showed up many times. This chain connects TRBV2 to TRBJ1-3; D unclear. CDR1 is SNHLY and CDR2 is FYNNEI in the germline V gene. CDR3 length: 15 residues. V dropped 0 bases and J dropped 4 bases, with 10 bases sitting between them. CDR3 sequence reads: CASSEANLGGNTIYF. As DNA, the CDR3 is TGTGCCAGCAGTGAAGCGAACCTGGGGGGAAACACCATATATTTT.

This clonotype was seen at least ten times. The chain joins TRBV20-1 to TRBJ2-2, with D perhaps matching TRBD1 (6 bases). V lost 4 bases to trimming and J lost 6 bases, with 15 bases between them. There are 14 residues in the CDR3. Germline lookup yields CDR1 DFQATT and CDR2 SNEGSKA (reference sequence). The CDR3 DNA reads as TGCAGTGCTACCACTACAACAGGGCCCGGGGAGCTGTTTTTT. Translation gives CSATTTTGPGELFF.

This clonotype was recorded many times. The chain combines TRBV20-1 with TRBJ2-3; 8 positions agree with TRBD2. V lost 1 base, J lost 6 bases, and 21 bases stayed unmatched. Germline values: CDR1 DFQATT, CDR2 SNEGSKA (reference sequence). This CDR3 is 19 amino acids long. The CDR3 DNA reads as TGCAGTGCTAGAGTAGGAAGTAGCGGGGACACTTCTTCATGGGATACGCAGTATTTT. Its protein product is CSARVGSSGDTSSWDTQYF.

The CDR3 DNA follows: TGTGCCAGCAGCAGAAACCAGGGGATGGACGAGCAGTACTTC. Translated: CASSRNQGMDEQYF. The chain recombines TRBV7-9 with TRBJ2-7, with D perhaps TRBD1 (6 bases). CDR1 and CDR2 (germline): SEHNR, FQNEAQ (reference sequence). Trimming cost V 5 bases and J 5 bases, with 16 bases left between them. CDR3 length equals 14 residues.

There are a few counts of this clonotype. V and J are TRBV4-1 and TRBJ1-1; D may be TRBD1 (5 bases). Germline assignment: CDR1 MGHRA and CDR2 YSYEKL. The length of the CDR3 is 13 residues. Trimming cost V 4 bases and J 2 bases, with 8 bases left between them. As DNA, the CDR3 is TGCGCCAGCAGCCCCGGACACAACACTGAAGCTTTCTTT. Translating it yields CASSPGHNTEAFF.

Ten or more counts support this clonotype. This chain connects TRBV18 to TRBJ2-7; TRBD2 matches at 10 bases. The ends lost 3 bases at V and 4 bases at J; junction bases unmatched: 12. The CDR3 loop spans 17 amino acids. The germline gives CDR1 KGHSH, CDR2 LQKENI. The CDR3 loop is CASSPTSGAPSGYEQYF. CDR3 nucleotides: TGTGCCAGCTCACCTACTAGCGGGGCCCCGAGTGGTTACGAGCAGTACTTC.

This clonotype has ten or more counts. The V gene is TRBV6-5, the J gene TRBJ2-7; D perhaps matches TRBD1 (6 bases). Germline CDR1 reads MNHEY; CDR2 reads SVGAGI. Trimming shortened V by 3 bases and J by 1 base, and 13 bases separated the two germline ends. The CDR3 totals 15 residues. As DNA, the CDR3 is TGTGCCAGCAGTTATGGGACACCTTTTTCCTACGAGCAGTACTTC. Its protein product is CASSYGTPFSYEQYF.

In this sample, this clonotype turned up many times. The CDR3 DNA reads TGCGCCAGCAGCCAAAGTTCCCACAGGGGGAATGGGGAGACCCAGTACTTC. It encodes CASSQSSHRGNGETQYF. The chain is built from TRBV4-1 and TRBJ2-5, with 8 bases aligning to TRBD1. CDR3 size: 17 residues. The trim removed 2 bases at V and 5 bases at J, leaving 13 bases unmatched. CDR1 MGHRA and CDR2 YSYEKL come from the germline V gene.

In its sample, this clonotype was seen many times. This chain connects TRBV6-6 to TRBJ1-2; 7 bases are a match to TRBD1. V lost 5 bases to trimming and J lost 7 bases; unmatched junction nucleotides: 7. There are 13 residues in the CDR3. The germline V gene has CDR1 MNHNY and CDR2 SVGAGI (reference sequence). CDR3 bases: TGTGCCAGCAGTACCGACAGGGCCCCTGGCTACACCTTC. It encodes CASSTDRAPGYTF.

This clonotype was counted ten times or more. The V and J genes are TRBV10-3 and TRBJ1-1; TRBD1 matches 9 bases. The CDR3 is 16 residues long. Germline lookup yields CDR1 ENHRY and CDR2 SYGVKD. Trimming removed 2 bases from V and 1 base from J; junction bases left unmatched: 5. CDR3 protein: CAISERTGAKNTEAFF. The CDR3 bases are TGTGCCATCAGTGAGCGGACAGGGGCGAAGAACACTGAAGCTTTCTTT.

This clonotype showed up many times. For the CDR3, the DNA is TGTGCCAGCAGTGAATTTCGTGGGACAGATACGCAGTATTTT. The encoded protein is CASSEFRGTDTQYF. V gene TRBV6-1 combines with J gene TRBJ2-3; D ambiguous. Germline CDR1 is MNHNS and CDR2 is SASEGT. V lost 2 bases and J 3 bases, leaving 9 bases between the germline ends. The CDR3 has 14 residues.

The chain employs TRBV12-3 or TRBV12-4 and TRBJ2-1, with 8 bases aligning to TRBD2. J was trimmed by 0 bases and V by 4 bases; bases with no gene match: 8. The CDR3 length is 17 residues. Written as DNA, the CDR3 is TGTGCCAGCAGTTCCATCCTAGCGGGCGCCTCCTACAATGAGCAGTTCTTC. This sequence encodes CASSSILAGASYNEQFF.